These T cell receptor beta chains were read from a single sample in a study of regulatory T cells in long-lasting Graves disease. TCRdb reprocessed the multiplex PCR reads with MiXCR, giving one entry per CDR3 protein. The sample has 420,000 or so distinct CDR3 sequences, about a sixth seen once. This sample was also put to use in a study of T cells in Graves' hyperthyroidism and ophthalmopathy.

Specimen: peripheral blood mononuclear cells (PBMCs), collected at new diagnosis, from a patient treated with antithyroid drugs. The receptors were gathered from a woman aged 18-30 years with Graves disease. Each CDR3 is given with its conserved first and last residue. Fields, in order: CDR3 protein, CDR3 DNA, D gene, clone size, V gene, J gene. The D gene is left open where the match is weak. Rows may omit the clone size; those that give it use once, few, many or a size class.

CDR3aa: CASSLEGAVYGYTF
CDR3nt: TGTGCCAGCAGCTTGGAAGGGGCGGTTTACGGCTACACCTTC
d_gene: -
abundance: many
v_gene: TRBV5-8
j_gene: TRBJ1-2

CDR3aa: CASSPLGGRKWDTQYF
CDR3nt: TGTGCCAGCAGCCCCCTCGGCGGGAGAAAATGGGATACGCAGTATTTT
d_gene: TRBD2
abundance: -
v_gene: TRBV7-6
j_gene: TRBJ2-3

CDR3aa: CASSERAQLDYEQFF
CDR3nt: TGCGCCAGCAGTGAGAGGGCACAACTAGATTACGAGCAGTTCTTC
d_gene: -
abundance: -
v_gene: TRBV10-2
j_gene: TRBJ2-1

CDR3aa: CASSYSKNRVHGYTF
CDR3nt: TGTGCCAGCAGTTACTCGAAAAACAGGGTGCATGGCTACACCTTC
d_gene: -
abundance: -
v_gene: TRBV6-2/TRBV6-3
j_gene: TRBJ1-2

CDR3aa: CAITRGLAGGNEQFF
CDR3nt: TGTGCCATCACCCGCGGACTAGCGGGAGGGAATGAGCAGTTCTTC
d_gene: TRBD2
abundance: many
v_gene: TRBV10-3
j_gene: TRBJ2-1

CDR3aa: CASNTQGRSYEQYF
CDR3nt: TGTGCCAGCAACACCCAGGGCAGGAGCTACGAGCAGTACTTC
d_gene: -
abundance: many
v_gene: TRBV28
j_gene: TRBJ2-7

CDR3aa: CASSIRDRGSNNEQFF
CDR3nt: TGTGCCAGCAGTATACGGGACAGGGGCTCAAACAATGAGCAGTTCTTC
d_gene: TRBD1
abundance: many
v_gene: TRBV6-2/TRBV6-3
j_gene: TRBJ2-1

CDR3aa: CASSLMQGDNYGYTF
CDR3nt: TGTGCCAGCAGCTTAATGCAGGGAGACAACTATGGCTACACCTTC
d_gene: -
abundance: -
v_gene: TRBV7-3
j_gene: TRBJ1-2

CDR3aa: CASSLKQISNTQYF
CDR3nt: TGTGCCAGCAGTTTAAAGCAGATCTCAAATACGCAGTATTTT
d_gene: -
abundance: many
v_gene: TRBV27
j_gene: TRBJ2-3

CDR3aa: CSARDSFSGRIYEQYF
CDR3nt: TGCAGTGCTAGAGATAGTTTTAGCGGGAGAATCTACGAGCAGTACTTC
d_gene: TRBD2
abundance: many
v_gene: TRBV20-1
j_gene: TRBJ2-7

CDR3aa: CASSQRLAGVGYEQYF
CDR3nt: TGTGCCAGCAGCCAAAGACTAGCGGGAGTGGGGTACGAGCAGTACTTC
d_gene: TRBD2
abundance: many
v_gene: TRBV3-1
j_gene: TRBJ2-7

CDR3aa: CASSYRRHSTNEKLFF
CDR3nt: TGTGCCAGCAGTTACCGACGGCATTCAACTAATGAAAAACTGTTTTTT
d_gene: -
abundance: -
v_gene: TRBV6-5
j_gene: TRBJ1-4

CDR3aa: CSVERDPGQGPDTQYF
CDR3nt: TGCAGCGTGGAGCGCGACCCGGGACAGGGACCAGATACGCAGTATTTT
d_gene: TRBD1
abundance: few
v_gene: TRBV29-1
j_gene: TRBJ2-3

CDR3aa: CASSRKQAGQGETQYF
CDR3nt: TGTGCCAGCAGCCGGAAGCAAGCAGGGCAGGGAGAGACCCAGTACTTC
d_gene: -
abundance: many
v_gene: TRBV3-1
j_gene: TRBJ2-5

CDR3aa: CASSPLYTGELFF
CDR3nt: TGTGCCAGCAGTCCCCTCTACACCGGGGAGCTGTTTTTT
d_gene: -
abundance: -
v_gene: TRBV28
j_gene: TRBJ2-2

CDR3aa: CATYGPGPKQVSGNTIYF
CDR3nt: TGTGCCACCTATGGGCCGGGCCCGAAACAGGTCTCTGGAAACACCATATATTTT
d_gene: -
abundance: -
v_gene: TRBV12-3/TRBV12-4
j_gene: TRBJ1-3

CDR3aa: CASSPRPGLAGDKAGELFF
CDR3nt: TGTGCCAGCAGCCCCAGACCTGGACTAGCGGGAGATAAAGCCGGGGAGCTGTTTTTT
d_gene: TRBD2
abundance: many
v_gene: TRBV7-3
j_gene: TRBJ2-2

CDR3aa: CASKVGGADTQYF
CDR3nt: TGTGCCAGCAAGGTGGGAGGGGCAGATACGCAGTATTTT
d_gene: TRBD2
abundance: -
v_gene: TRBV6-1
j_gene: TRBJ2-3

CDR3aa: CASRPRDSLYNEQFF
CDR3nt: TGTGCCAGCAGACCTAGGGACAGCCTCTACAATGAGCAGTTCTTC
d_gene: TRBD1
abundance: -
v_gene: TRBV3-1
j_gene: TRBJ2-1

CDR3aa: CASSPIEGTQYF
CDR3nt: TGTGCCAGCTCACCAATAGAAGGGACCCAGTACTTC
d_gene: -
abundance: few
v_gene: TRBV18
j_gene: TRBJ2-5

CDR3aa: CASSDDSYSNQPQHF
CDR3nt: TGTGCCAGCAGTGATGACAGCTATTCCAATCAGCCCCAGCATTTT
d_gene: -
abundance: many
v_gene: TRBV2
j_gene: TRBJ1-5

CDR3aa: CSARSPPYNEQFF
CDR3nt: TGCAGTGCTAGGAGTCCCCCATACAATGAGCAGTTCTTC
d_gene: -
abundance: many
v_gene: TRBV20-1
j_gene: TRBJ2-1

CDR3aa: CASSLLGTADGREYQETQYF
CDR3nt: TGTGCCAGCAGTTTACTAGGGACAGCAGACGGGAGAGAATACCAAGAGACCCAGTACTTC
d_gene: -
abundance: many
v_gene: TRBV28
j_gene: TRBJ2-5

CDR3aa: CASSLWGDRANQQYF
CDR3nt: TGTGCCAGCAGTTTATGGGGGGACAGGGCAAATCAGCAGTACTTC
d_gene: TRBD1
abundance: many
v_gene: TRBV28
j_gene: TRBJ2-7

CDR3aa: CASSYVVGGNEQFF
CDR3nt: TGTGCCAGCAGTTACGTGGTTGGTGGCAATGAGCAGTTCTTC
d_gene: -
abundance: few
v_gene: TRBV12-3/TRBV12-4
j_gene: TRBJ2-1

CDR3aa: CASSPDIYGYTF
CDR3nt: TGTGCCAGCTCACCGGACATCTATGGCTACACCTTC
d_gene: -
abundance: -
v_gene: TRBV18
j_gene: TRBJ1-2

CDR3aa: CASRSGTGTYNEQFF
CDR3nt: TGTGCCAGCAGATCCGGGACAGGGACCTACAATGAGCAGTTCTTC
d_gene: TRBD1
abundance: many
v_gene: TRBV2
j_gene: TRBJ2-1

CDR3aa: CASSSTGQLINGYTF
CDR3nt: TGTGCCAGCAGCTCCACTGGACAGCTTATTAATGGCTACACCTTC
d_gene: -
abundance: -
v_gene: TRBV7-9
j_gene: TRBJ1-2

CDR3aa: CASSLYTQETQYF
CDR3nt: TGTGCCAGCAGTTTATACACTCAAGAGACCCAGTACTTC
d_gene: -
abundance: -
v_gene: TRBV28
j_gene: TRBJ2-5

CDR3aa: CASSTGLAKTQYF
CDR3nt: TGTGCCAGCAGTACCGGACTAGCGAAGACCCAGTACTTC
d_gene: TRBD2
abundance: many
v_gene: TRBV28
j_gene: TRBJ2-5

CDR3aa: CASSDRDFRPGIEAFF
CDR3nt: TGTGCCAGCAGTGACAGGGACTTTCGCCCCGGCATTGAAGCTTTCTTT
d_gene: TRBD1
abundance: many
v_gene: TRBV28
j_gene: TRBJ1-1

CDR3aa: CSVEKGTSLTGGEQFF
CDR3nt: TGCAGCGTTGAAAAAGGGACCAGCCTAACCGGGGGGGAGCAGTTCTTC
d_gene: TRBD2
abundance: -
v_gene: TRBV29-1
j_gene: TRBJ2-1

CDR3aa: CASSPSGSSGELFF
CDR3nt: TGCGCCAGCAGCCCTAGCGGGAGCTCCGGGGAGCTGTTTTTT
d_gene: TRBD2
abundance: many
v_gene: TRBV10-1
j_gene: TRBJ2-2

CDR3aa: CASSQDRYYEQYF
CDR3nt: TGCGCCAGCAGCCAGGACCGTTACTACGAGCAGTACTTC
d_gene: -
abundance: -
v_gene: TRBV5-1
j_gene: TRBJ2-7

CDR3aa: CSASHYEQYF
CDR3nt: TGCAGTGCTAGCCATTACGAGCAGTACTTC
d_gene: -
abundance: many
v_gene: TRBV20-1
j_gene: TRBJ2-7

CDR3aa: CSVPGAPGNNEQFF
CDR3nt: TGCAGCGTACCAGGGGCCCCGGGGAACAATGAGCAGTTCTTC
d_gene: -
abundance: -
v_gene: TRBV29-1
j_gene: TRBJ2-1

CDR3aa: CASSVGVRAKNIQYF
CDR3nt: TGTGCCAGCAGCGTAGGGGTACGAGCCAAAAACATTCAGTACTTC
d_gene: -
abundance: few
v_gene: TRBV9
j_gene: TRBJ2-4